The 18 T cell receptor beta chains reported below all come from one sample, sequenced in a study of blood T cell repertoires in COVID-19. The repertoire was sequenced with immunoSEQ multiplex PCR; TCRdb's copy has only in-frame clones and lacks some. Here the sample spans about 430,000 clones, over 75% being singletons. The sample comprised PBMCs or T cells enriched from blood (not recorded which). Source of these receptors: a woman between 18 and 29 years old who had been exposed to COVID-19.

This chain joins TRBV10-1 and TRBJ1-4, with no clear D. CDR1 and CDR2 (germline): WNHNN, SYGVQD (reference sequence). V lost 3 bases and J lost 7, with 6 bases in between. The CDR3 length is 12 residues. The DNA of the CDR3 is TGCGCCAGCAGTGACCGGGGTGAAAAACTGTTTTTT. Its translation: CASSDRGEKLFF.

The chain uses TRBV5-1 and TRBJ2-3; a possible D gene is TRBD1 (7 bases). The CDR3 sequence is 15 residues long. V lost 4 bases to trimming and J lost 0 bases, with 12 bases between them. Per the germline V gene, CDR1 is SGHRS and CDR2 is YFSETQ. CDR3 DNA sequence: TGCGCCAGCAGCCCAGGGGGGTACAGCACAGATACGCAGTATTTT. Translating gives CASSPGGYSTDTQYF.

The chain employs TRBV7-8 and TRBJ2-1; perhaps TRBD1 as D (6 bases). Trimming took 8 bases from V and 0 from J, leaving 17 bases between them. In germline, CDR1 is SGHVS, CDR2 FQNEAQ. This CDR3 is 16 amino acids long. CDR3 sequence reads: CASRNRALSSYNEQFF. The CDR3 nucleotides read TGTGCCAGCCGTAACAGGGCGCTGTCCTCCTACAATGAGCAGTTCTTC.

This rearrangement joins TRBV6-1 to TRBJ2-7, with 11 bases that match TRBD2. The CDR3 runs to 18 residues. V lost 1 base to trimming and J lost 2 bases; unmatched junction nucleotides: 10. CDR1 and CDR2 (germline): MNHNS, SASEGT. The CDR3 nucleotides read TGTGCCAGCAGTGAAGGCGATTTTAGCGGGAGGGCAACCTACGAGCAGTACTTC. Encoded protein: CASSEGDFSGRATYEQYF.

The rearrangement joins TRBV4-3 to TRBJ1-3, with a weak D call TRBD1 (6 bases). Germline lookup yields CDR1 LGHNA and CDR2 YSLEER. The V and J ends lost 1 base and 1 base respectively, with 8 bases between them. The CDR3 runs to 15 residues. CDR3 amino acids: CASSQAQGSGNTIYF. For the CDR3, the DNA is TGCGCCAGCAGCCAAGCCCAGGGGTCTGGAAACACCATATATTTT.

This sequence joins TRBV4-2 and TRBJ1-5; D is perhaps TRBD1 (6 bases). Trimming took 0 bases from V and 2 from J, leaving 8 bases between them. There are 15 residues in the CDR3. Germline-derived CDR1 and CDR2 are LGHNA and YNFKEQ. The CDR3 DNA reads TGTGCCAGCAGCCAAGATGCAGGGGGCAATCAGCCCCAGCATTTT. Translating gives CASSQDAGGNQPQHF.

The CDR3 DNA follows: TGTGCCATCAGCCTACTAGCGGGAGAGGACACCGGGGAGCTGTTTTTT. It is translated as CAISLLAGEDTGELFF. The chain combines TRBV10-3 with TRBJ2-2, with 11 bases that match TRBD2. CDR3 length: 16 residues. The V gene end was trimmed by 6 bases and the J gene end by 3 bases; junction bases not matched to a gene: 6. The germline V gene encodes CDR1 ENHRY and CDR2 SYGVKD.

The J gene is TRBJ1-1, the V gene TRBV24-1, with TRBD1 as a possible D gene (5 bases). The V gene's germline CDR1 is KGHDR and CDR2 SFDVKD. The CDR3 spans 13 residues. V gave up 3 bases and J gave up 3 bases, with 7 bases separating them. The CDR3 coding sequence is TGTGCCACCAGTGATGGGACTTACACTGAAGCTTTCTTT. Its translation: CATSDGTYTEAFF.

The rearrangement links TRBV15 to TRBJ2-7; the match to TRBD2 covers 11 bases. Trimming took 0 bases from V and 5 from J; bases not matched to a gene: 0. This CDR3 spans 14 amino acids. Germline CDR1 and CDR2: LNHNV and YYDKDF (reference sequence). CDR3 amino acids: CATSRETSGNEQYF. CDR3 bases: TGTGCCACCAGCAGAGAGACTAGCGGGAACGAGCAGTACTTC.

This chain uses TRBV12-3 or TRBV12-4 with TRBJ2-7; 9 bases align to TRBD1. The V gene end was trimmed by 4 bases and the J gene end by 5 bases; junction bases not matched to a gene: 3. The CDR3 totals 13 residues. CDR3 DNA sequence: TGTGCCAGCAGTTCCACAGGGGGCGACGAGCAGTACTTC. It is translated as CASSSTGGDEQYF.

The chain recombines TRBV28 with TRBJ2-7; 7 nucleotides match TRBD1. CDR1 MDHEN and CDR2 SYDVKM come from the germline V gene. V shed 4 bases and J 2 bases; nucleotides not matched to a gene: 5. The CDR3 contains 14 residues. The CDR3 bases are TGTGCCAGCAGTTCGGGACAGACTACCTACGAGCAGTACTTC. Amino acids: CASSSGQTTYEQYF.

The chain has TRBV14 and TRBJ1-6, with D possibly being TRBD1 (5 bases). V lost 1 base and J lost 5, with 9 bases in between. The CDR3 length is 15 residues. Germline V gives CDR1 SGHDN, CDR2 FVKESK. The CDR3 coding sequence is TGTGCCAGCAGCCAAGTATCCAGGGATAATTCACCCCTCCACTTT. Protein: CASSQVSRDNSPLHF.

This clone was seen only a few times. The chain couples TRBV7-3 to TRBJ1-1; TRBD1 matches 9 bases. Looked up from germline, CDR1 is SGHTA and CDR2 is FQGTGA. V lost 3 bases, J lost 1 base, and 3 bases stayed unmatched. The CDR3 has 15 residues. The CDR3 sequence: CASSFGTGWNTEAFF. DNA of the CDR3: TGTGCCAGCAGCTTTGGGACAGGGTGGAACACTGAAGCTTTCTTT.

Turning to this clone: Other DNA sequences from this sample encode an identical CDR3 as well. The J gene is TRBJ2-2, the V gene TRBV2; D is uncertain. The V end was cut by 1 base, the J end by 2 bases, with 8 bases between. The CDR3 has 15 residues. Looked up from germline, CDR1 is SNHLY and CDR2 is FYNNEI. CDR3 coding DNA: TGTGCCAGCAGTGAAGAGCGAGTAAACACCGGGGAGCTGTTTTTT. As protein: CASSEERVNTGELFF.

The rearrangement uses TRBV4-3 and TRBJ2-5, with a tentative D call TRBD2 (7 bases). V was clipped by 1 base and J by 4 bases, with 13 bases between them. This CDR3 comprises 15 residues. CDR1 LGHNA and CDR2 YSLEER come from the germline V gene. CDR3 nucleotides: TGCGCCAGCAGCCAAGCTGGAGGGGGGGGAGAGACCCAGTACTTC. Its protein is CASSQAGGGGETQYF.

The chain combines TRBV7-8 with TRBJ2-7; 8 bases are a match to TRBD1. V was pared by 8 bases and J by 1 base, with 7 bases of the junction left unmatched. This CDR3 has 14 amino acids. Germline CDR1 and CDR2: SGHVS and FQNEAQ. The CDR3 is CASFPTGDSYEQYF. The CDR3 DNA reads TGTGCCAGCTTTCCGACAGGGGATTCCTACGAGCAGTACTTC. The full variable domain, with the rest looked up from reference TRBV7-8 and TRBJ2-7, is GAGVSQSPRYKVAKRGQDVALRCDPISGHVSLFWYQQALGQGPEFLTYFQNEAQLDKSGLPSDRFFAERPEGSVSTLKIQRTQQEDSAVYLCASFPTGDSYEQYFGPGTRLTVT.

The CDR3 reads CASRRKTGGAGGNQPQHF. In nucleotides, the CDR3 is TGTGCCAGCAGAAGGAAGACAGGGGGCGCTGGAGGCAATCAGCCCCAGCATTTT. The chain is built from TRBV7-9 and TRBJ1-5; TRBD1 aligns across 10 bases. V shed 6 bases, J shed 2 bases, and the junction held 13 bases outside the gene matches. Germline V gene data show CDR1 as SEHNR and CDR2 as FQNEAQ (reference sequence). This CDR3 spans 18 amino acids.

This clone has only one observation. This rearrangement joins TRBV6-5 to TRBJ2-3; the D gene is possibly TRBD2 (5 bases). The CDR3 has 14 amino acids. The germline V gene encodes CDR1 MNHEY and CDR2 SVGAGI. V dropped 6 bases and J dropped 2 bases, with 12 bases sitting between them. The CDR3 nucleotides are TGTGCCAGCAGGCCAATGCGGGTCACAGATACGCAGTATTTT. Translating gives CASRPMRVTDTQYF.